A single sample is the source of the 32 T cell receptor beta chains below, sequenced in a study of regulatory T cells in long-lasting Graves disease. Assembly of TCR beta libraries relied on iRepertoire HTBI primers together with Arm-PCR of CDR3 regions. TCRdb fed the multiplex PCR reads into MiXCR, producing one record per CDR3 protein. The sample carries about 560,000 distinct CDR3 sequences, approximately 16% recorded once. Time point reported: newly diagnosed GD, antithyroid drugs for less than 3 months. Construction of the TCR library relied on RNA isolated from PBMCs. The data were also submitted as part of a second study, on T cells in Graves' hyperthyroidism and ophthalmopathy.

This sample comprised peripheral blood mononuclear cells (PBMCs), obtained at new diagnosis, from a patient treated with antithyroid drugs. These receptors originate from a young man with Graves disease.

This clonotype was observed a handful of times. This rearrangement joins TRBV20-1 to TRBJ2-3, with TRBD2 identical over 11 bases. The germline V gene has CDR1 DFQATT and CDR2 SNEGSKA (reference sequence). Unmatched junction bases numbered 15, after V lost 4 bases and J lost 6 bases. The CDR3 spans 17 residues. The CDR3 DNA is TGCAGTGCTAATTCCGGAGGACTAGCGGGCGCGGCCGATACGCAGTATTTT. It encodes CSANSGGLAGAADTQYF.

This clonotype was seen only a few times. The chain uses TRBV5-1 and TRBJ1-5; D might be TRBD1 (6 bases). The CDR3 totals 14 residues. CDR1 and CDR2 from the germline V gene are SGHRS and YFSETQ. V was cut by 1 base and J by 3 bases, with 8 bases left in between. Here the CDR3 reads CASSLPGDNQPQHF. DNA for the CDR3: TGCGCCAGCAGCTTGCCAGGGGACAATCAGCCCCAGCATTTT. The entire variable domain, with the rest obtained from reference TRBV5-1 and TRBJ1-5, is as follows: KAGVTQTPRYLIKTRGQQVTLSCSPISGHRSVSWYQQTPGQGLQFLFEYFSETQRNKGNFPGRFSGRQFSNSRSEMNVSTLELGDSALYLCASSLPGDNQPQHFGDGTRLSIL.

This clonotype has at least ten counts. V usage is TRBV7-2 and J usage is TRBJ2-1; no firm D call. Per the germline V gene, CDR1 is SGHTA and CDR2 is FQGNSA. V gave up 5 bases and J gave up 1 base, with 12 bases separating them. This CDR3 spans 15 amino acids. CDR3 loop: CASSLSAKSYNEQFF. The CDR3 DNA sequence: TGTGCCAGCAGCCTTTCGGCGAAGTCCTACAATGAGCAGTTCTTC.

The chain couples TRBV19 to TRBJ1-2; 11 positions match TRBD1. Per germline, CDR1 LNHDA and CDR2 SQIVND (reference sequence). With 5 bases clipped from V and 4 bases from J, the junction kept 12 bases outside the gene matches. This CDR3 is built from 17 residues. The CDR3 DNA reads TGTGCCAGTAGTGCAACAGGACAGGGGGCGCGTATCTATGGCTACACCTTC. This gives the protein CASSATGQGARIYGYTF.

The sample holds many counts of this clonotype. The junction shows a germline mismatch at one end, possibly a read error. J is TRBJ1-1 and V is TRBV5-1, with D uncertain. This CDR3 is 13 amino acids long. Germline assignment: CDR1 SGHRS and CDR2 YFSETQ. The CDR3, as DNA: TGTGCCAGCAGCTTAGGAGGGAACACTGAAGCTTTCTTT. This encodes CASSLGGNTEAFF.

This clonotype appeared many times. V is TRBV6-1 and J is TRBJ1-1; possible D gene TRBD1, 5 bases. Germline V gene sequence: CDR1 MNHNS, CDR2 SASEGT. This CDR3 has 16 residues. Trimming shortened V by 2 bases and J by 1 base, and 14 bases separated the two germline ends. As DNA, the CDR3 is TGTGCCAGCAGTGAAAGCGCGGGGCTTGGGAACACTGAAGCTTTCTTT. Its translation is CASSESAGLGNTEAFF.

The DNA for the CDR3 is TGTGCCAGCAGCGCAGGACAGGGGGCCGGGCCGAACACTGAAGCTTTCTTT. It yields the protein CASSAGQGAGPNTEAFF. V gene TRBV9 combines with J gene TRBJ1-1; TRBD1 matches 11 bases. Germline CDR1 and CDR2: SGDLS and YYNGEE. There are 17 residues in the CDR3. The ends lost 3 bases at V and 1 base at J; junction bases unmatched: 8.

V gene TRBV20-1 combines with J gene TRBJ2-4; the D is unclear. V dropped 6 bases and J dropped 6 bases, with 21 bases sitting between them. The CDR3 runs 15 residues. CDR1 is DFQATT, CDR2 SNEGSKA, per germline (reference sequence). The CDR3 DNA is TGCAGTGCGTACGCCGGGCTCCAGAACCGAAACATTCAGTACTTC. Protein sequence: CSAYAGLQNRNIQYF.

Only a few counts were recorded for this clonotype. The CDR3 reads CASSPRPGTFETYGYTF. The CDR3 nucleotides are TGCGCCAGCAGCCCACGCCCCGGGACATTCGAGACTTATGGCTACACCTTC. V is TRBV5-1 and J is TRBJ1-2, with a tentative D call TRBD1 (6 bases). CDR1 and CDR2 from the germline V gene are SGHRS and YFSETQ. The V and J ends lost 4 bases and 5 bases respectively, with 24 bases between them. There are 17 residues in the CDR3.

The chain is built from TRBV7-9 and TRBJ2-1; 11 bases are a match to TRBD2. CDR3 length: 17 amino acids. Germline V CDR1 and CDR2: SEHNR, FQNEAQ (reference sequence). The V segment lost 5 bases and the J segment 5 bases; nucleotides outside the gene matches: 11. The CDR3 nucleotides are TGTGCCAGCAGCGAAACCGGACTAGCGGGTAACCACAATGAGCAGTTCTTC. Its protein product is CASSETGLAGNHNEQFF.

This chain uses TRBV20-1 with TRBJ1-2; no reliable D call. The V gene lost 3 bases and the J gene lost 4 bases, with 12 bases spanning the gap. This CDR3 is 13 amino acids long. Germline CDR1 reads DFQATT; CDR2 reads SNEGSKA (reference sequence). The CDR3: CSARPQGGYGYTF. CDR3 coding DNA: TGCAGTGCTAGGCCCCAAGGAGGCTATGGCTACACCTTC.

This clonotype has ten or more counts. This chain uses TRBV28 with TRBJ2-7; possibly TRBD2 for D (6 bases). There are 15 residues in the CDR3. V was pared by 3 bases and J by 0 bases, with 12 bases between. CDR1 MDHEN and CDR2 SYDVKM come from the germline V gene. The CDR3 region is CASSLAGRDSYEQYF. In DNA, the CDR3 is TGTGCCAGCAGTTTGGCGGGGCGGGACTCCTACGAGCAGTACTTC.

CDR3 sequence (DNA): TGTGCCAGCAGTCCAGGAGGTGAGGAGCAGTTCTTC. Residues: CASSPGGEEQFF. V gene TRBV12-3 or TRBV12-4 combines with J gene TRBJ2-1; TRBD2 might be the D (5 bases). The CDR3 consists of 12 residues. The V gene lost 5 bases and the J gene lost 10 bases, with 12 bases spanning the gap.

At least ten counts were recorded for this clonotype. This chain connects TRBV12-3 or TRBV12-4 to TRBJ2-4, with 13 bases aligning to TRBD2. This CDR3 is built from 19 residues. J gave up 5 bases and V 5 bases, and 15 bases lay outside the gene matches. CDR3 loop: CASSKKLAGGPGVQNIQYF. CDR3 nucleotides: TGTGCCAGCAGTAAAAAACTAGCGGGAGGGCCCGGGGTTCAAAACATTCAGTACTTC.

In its sample, this clonotype was seen a few times. The rearrangement links TRBV4-1 to TRBJ2-7, with TRBD2 matching 10 bases. The CDR3 has 15 residues. The junction had 5 bases not matched to a gene; V was cut back by 1 base and J by 5 bases. Germline V gene lookup returns CDR1 MGHRA and CDR2 YSYEKL. The CDR3 DNA sequence: TGCGCCAGCAGCCAAGTGAGTACTAGCGGGAACGAGCAGTACTTC. It is translated as CASSQVSTSGNEQYF.

There are a few counts of this clonotype. The chain employs TRBV27 and TRBJ2-7, with D uncertain. V was pared by 4 bases and J by 0 bases, with 7 bases between. The CDR3 has 13 amino acids. Per the germline V gene, CDR1 is MNHEY and CDR2 is SMNVEV (reference sequence). CDR3 residues: CASSSQRSYEQYF. Here the CDR3 DNA reads TGTGCCAGCAGTTCCCAACGCTCCTACGAGCAGTACTTC.

This clonotype was seen only a few times. The CDR3 here is CASSGTSGSYTGELFF. The CDR3 bases are TGCGCCAGCAGCGGGACTAGCGGGAGTTACACCGGGGAGCTGTTTTTT. The chain employs TRBV5-1 and TRBJ2-2, with 14 bases fitting TRBD2. V lost 4 bases to trimming and J lost 3 bases; unmatched junction nucleotides: 2. The CDR3 is 16 amino acids. Germline loops: CDR1 SGHRS, CDR2 YFSETQ.

The genes are TRBV6-2 or TRBV6-3 and TRBJ1-4; no reliable D call. Germline V gives CDR1 MNHEY, CDR2 SVGEGT. The CDR3 has 14 residues. Trimming left V 5 bases short and J 8 bases short, with 15 bases between. CDR3 sequence: CASSEAGVLEKLFF. The CDR3 DNA is TGTGCCAGCAGTGAAGCCGGGGTTTTGGAAAAACTGTTTTTT.

This clonotype has at least ten counts. The chain carries TRBV28 and TRBJ1-1, with D perhaps matching TRBD1 (6 bases). The CDR3 spans 13 residues. Germline CDR1 MDHEN, CDR2 SYDVKM. V lost 6 bases, J lost 6 bases, and 14 bases lay in between. The CDR3 bases are TGTGCCAGCAGCCCTGGGACATCCCCTGAAGCTTTCTTT. Its protein is CASSPGTSPEAFF.

This clonotype was picked up many times. V and J are TRBV30 and TRBJ1-1; no clear D gene. The ends were cut back, 1 base at V and 0 bases at J, with 3 bases in the middle. The CDR3 has 12 amino acids. From germline, CDR1 is GTSNPN and CDR2 SVGIG (reference sequence). CDR3 sequence (DNA): TGTGCCTGGAGTGGGCTGAACACTGAAGCTTTCTTT. It is translated as CAWSGLNTEAFF.

The chain joins TRBV9 to TRBJ2-7; 8 nucleotides match TRBD1. The V segment lost 7 bases and the J segment 5 bases; nucleotides outside the gene matches: 8. This CDR3 has 13 amino acids. Germline CDR1 and CDR2: SGDLS and YYNGEE. DNA of the CDR3: TGTGCCAGCGGCGAGGGACAGGCTGACGAGCAGTACTTC. It specifies CASGEGQADEQYF.

In its sample, this clonotype was seen a few times. The rearrangement uses TRBV28 and TRBJ2-7; 10 nucleotides line up with TRBD2. Germline CDR1 is MDHEN and CDR2 is SYDVKM. The junction had 4 bases not matched to a gene; V was cut back by 2 bases and J by 3 bases. CDR3 length: 15 residues. The CDR3 protein is CASSLLSGRGYEQYF. The CDR3 bases are TGTGCCAGCAGTTTACTGAGCGGGAGGGGCTACGAGCAGTACTTC.

This clonotype showed up many times. The chain recombines TRBV12-3 or TRBV12-4 with TRBJ2-3; D gene uncertain. Trimming removed 1 base from V and 4 bases from J, with 9 bases in between. The CDR3 is 14 residues long. The CDR3 loop reads CASSLGRAADTQYF. CDR3 in DNA: TGTGCCAGCAGTTTAGGAAGGGCGGCAGATACGCAGTATTTT.

The chain joins TRBV9 to TRBJ2-1; the D is unclear. The V and J ends lost 0 bases and 10 bases respectively, with 14 bases between them. CDR1 and CDR2 from the germline V gene are SGDLS and YYNGEE. CDR3 length: 14 residues. CDR3 protein: CASSVGVVGGEQFF. The CDR3 DNA is TGTGCCAGCAGCGTAGGGGTGGTAGGCGGCGAGCAGTTCTTC.

Many counts were recorded for this clonotype. The junction and the germline gene differ at one end; a read error may be behind it. The rearrangement links TRBV12-3 or TRBV12-4 to TRBJ2-7; 8 positions match TRBD2. The CDR3 loop spans 13 amino acids. CDR3 protein: CASSVAGYYEQYF. In nucleotides, the CDR3 is TGTGCCAGCAGTGTAGCGGGATACTACGAGCAGTACTTC.

This clonotype was seen a few times. This chain connects TRBV20-1 to TRBJ2-5; possibly TRBD2 for D (6 bases). The CDR3 consists of 12 residues. The V end was cut by 3 bases, the J end by 5 bases, with 10 bases between. Germline lookup yields CDR1 DFQATT and CDR2 SNEGSKA (reference sequence). The CDR3 nucleotides are TGCAGTGCTAGGGGGGGTGCGGAGACCCAGTACTTC. It is translated as CSARGGAETQYF.

Ten or more counts support this clonotype. The chain joins TRBV30 to TRBJ1-2, with D possibly being TRBD1 (5 bases). This CDR3 is built from 16 residues. Germline loops: CDR1 GTSNPN, CDR2 SVGIG (reference sequence). V lost 5 bases to trimming and J lost 2 bases, with 21 bases between them. Here the CDR3 DNA reads TGTGCCTGGGGAGGGGTCACTCAAACCGGGAACTATGGCTACACCTTC. Its protein is CAWGGVTQTGNYGYTF.

This clonotype was seen more than once but under ten times. Here the CDR3 DNA reads TGCGCCAGCAGCTTGGCTACTAGCGGGGAAGAGACCCAGTACTTC. This gives the protein CASSLATSGEETQYF. V and J are TRBV5-1 and TRBJ2-5; 10 bases fit TRBD2. The germline V gene encodes CDR1 SGHRS and CDR2 YFSETQ. The CDR3 spans 15 residues. Unmatched junction bases numbered 2, after V lost 0 bases and J lost 3 bases.

This clonotype was observed at least ten times. This chain uses TRBV28 with TRBJ1-2, with D possibly TRBD1 on 6 matching bases. Looked up from germline, CDR1 is MDHEN and CDR2 is SYDVKM. The length of the CDR3 is 15 residues. The germline V and J ends were trimmed by 5 bases and 2 bases, with 15 bases remaining between them. CDR3 coding DNA: TGTGCCAGCAGTCGACCGGGACAAGGCAACTATGGCTACACCTTC. Translation gives CASSRPGQGNYGYTF.

This clonotype was found many times. The chain couples TRBV5-1 to TRBJ2-1; a weak D match, TRBD2 (6 bases). Trimming took off 2 bases at V and 0 bases at J, with 12 bases between the two ends. CDR1 SGHRS and CDR2 YFSETQ come from the germline V gene. The CDR3 has 16 amino acids. This CDR3 reads CASSFTGDTSYNEQFF. DNA for the CDR3: TGCGCCAGCAGCTTCACGGGGGATACCTCCTACAATGAGCAGTTCTTC.

The rearrangement joins TRBV4-2 to TRBJ2-2; D perhaps matches TRBD2 (6 bases). CDR3 length: 15 residues. Trimming removed 4 bases from V and 6 bases from J, with 15 bases in between. Germline loops: CDR1 LGHNA, CDR2 YNFKEQ. CDR3 sequence (DNA): TGTGCCAGCAGCCGGACCCCCGGGGGTCCCGGGGAGCTGTTTTTT. Its protein is CASSRTPGGPGELFF.

V is TRBV20-1 and J is TRBJ2-3; weak D call: TRBD2 (5 bases). V lost 0 bases and J lost 4, with 20 bases in between. This CDR3 spans 17 amino acids. Germline V gene sequence: CDR1 DFQATT, CDR2 SNEGSKA (reference sequence). In nucleotides, the CDR3 is TGCAGTGCTAGAGATCTGAGGGCTGGGCCGGCGGCAGATACGCAGTATTTT. Translating it yields CSARDLRAGPAADTQYF.